Detailed here is one T cell receptor beta chain. No antigen is known for it. The CDR3 covers 13 residues. This sample was taken from a study of shared clonotypes between healthy human individuals. Study-level points and caveats: Owing to a small donor count, the genetic and exposure-history diversity represented was limited. Read depth was anticipated to influence clonotype sharing among donors.

What was sequenced on ten immunoSEQ deep assay plates was unsorted PBMC DNA. Data came from immunoSEQ multiplex PCR; TCRdb stores just in-frame clones and leaves some out. This table has about 520,000 clones, roughly 80% appearing once. Donors were healthy HIV-negative adults without recently reported acute infections or vaccinations. The chain combines TRBV21-1 with TRBJ1-2; the D segment call TRBD1 is taken from the table without a DNA check. TRBV21-1 is a listed pseudogene. Sequenced: PBMCs. The sequence was collected from a woman aged 40-49 years in good health. Some clones in this sample may be carry-over from other donors' samples. In nucleotides, the CDR3 is TGTGCCAGCCAAGGACAGGGGGCTGGTGGCTACACCTTC. Amino acids: CASQGQGAGGYTF.